This T cell receptor (beta chain) comes out of a study of T cells expressing NK-cell markers. TCRdb reworked the 5' RACE reads into one entry per CDR3 protein, no DNA. The listing records roughly 160,000 distinct CDR3 sequences. The length of the CDR3 is 14 residues. Germline V lookup: CDR1 SEHNR, CDR2 FQNEAQ (reference sequence). This receptor was identified in a man aged 18 to 69 in good health. The rearrangement uses TRBV7-9 and TRBJ2-5. Source material: blood T cells: a sorted CD56 or NKG2C T cell subset, CD4+ or CD8+ T cells, or bulk PBMC T cells (not recorded which). Here the CDR3 reads CASSSDWNQETQYF.